Included here is one T cell receptor (beta chain) sequence, with context. This specimen belongs to a study of cytomegalovirus exposure and HLA in healthy donors. PCR amplification relied on 60 Vbeta primers (plus 13 Jbeta primers). Sequencing was performed with immunoSEQ multiplex PCR; in TCRdb, only in-frame clones are kept and a portion is missing. This table has under 200,000 clones, roughly 80% appearing once. Sequences were obtained from PBMCs. The source of this sequence is a human donor in good health.

DNA for the CDR3: TGTGCCAGCAGCTTAGCCCCCCGTAGGGGGAACCTATCCGGGGAGCTGTTTTTT. It yields the protein CASSLAPRRGNLSGELFF. The gene calls are TRBV7-9 and TRBJ2-2; TRBD1 is a possible D gene (6 bases). There are 18 residues in the CDR3. V was trimmed by 0 bases and J by 6 bases, leaving 20 bases between them. The germline V gene encodes CDR1 SEHNR and CDR2 FQNEAQ (reference sequence).